This T cell receptor (beta chain) comes out of a study of T cell responses to AZD1222 COVID-19 vaccine (dated by TCRdb to the early 2020s). About the full investigation: AZD1222 recipients whose second dose came at about 4 weeks and those whose second dose came at about 12 weeks were combined into one group, since spike-specific TCR depth and breadth did not differ between the two schedules. A total of under 250 trial participants underwent TCR sequencing, of whom nearly 210 had received two doses of AZD1222 and some 25 had received two doses of the MenACWY control vaccine. Trial participants were enrolled by age into 18-55, 56-69 and 70-plus year subgroups, with roughly 160, 29 and 62 TCR-sequenced participants respectively. Paper-wide results and their limitations: In the small 56-69-year group, the increase in depth fell short of significance, most likely because of low power. Conclusions about previously exposed vaccinees were limited because only 5 or 6 AZD1222 recipients were SARS-CoV-2 seropositive at baseline. The whole spike protein was spanned by vaccine-associated CD4 TCRs, and dominant responses were seen in regions 160-218 and 743-854. After two AZD1222 doses, both the breadth and the depth of spike-specific TCRs were significantly higher than at day 0 and than in MenACWY recipients. Because no samples from the day 14 peak response were available, repertoires could be characterized only after the peak T cell response. Epitopes outside the regions mutated in the B.1.351 and B.1.1.7 variants were reportedly recognized by nearly half of the unique spike-specific TCRs. Participants were mostly white British, with more females than males. The authors suggested clonal diversity may have been underestimated.

About this clone itself: Its specific antigen is unknown. No base quality values were provided; no much bigger clone lies one nucleotide off.

The CDR3 holds 16 amino acids from the cysteine to the phenylalanine. The entry retains the CDR3 DNA only, 48 bases that are in frame from base 1. Trimming takes 5 bases off V and 6 bases off J; junction bases not matched to a gene: 11. CDR1 is given as SGHAT and CDR2 as FQNNGV, both from the germline V gene. The CDR3 regions of human TCRbeta chains were subjected to immunosequencing. Per the source publication's procedure: TCRs in the repertoires were compared against a reference library of SARS-CoV-2-specific TCRs that had been generated with the MIRA antigen-specificity platform. Breadth meant the fraction of unique TCRs that were SARS-CoV-2-associated, whereas depth meant the fraction of total T cells that were SARS-CoV-2-associated. Using the MIRA data, each spike-specific TCR was assigned both to the spike region to which the TCR was reactive and to a CD4 or CD8 class. Log10-transformed breadth and depth values were compared by one-way ANOVA with Sidak's multiple comparisons tests. What TCRdb holds here is the immuneACCESS table cut down to in-frame rearrangements. Part of the clones is not present; checked against another copy, under half of the missing clones reflect an unresolved V gene, and the others are unexplained. V, J and clone size are taken as reported in that table, and D and trimming were inferred from the DNA itself. This sample gives about 120,000 clones in total; about 83% of them show up just once. The ten most abundant clones make up approximately 12% of the sample.

This specimen's time point label, per the study, means: baseline before first vaccination. Vaccinee samples came from UK trials COV001 and COV002, including a single-blind randomized controlled phase 2/3 trial of AZD1222 (ChAdOx1 nCoV-19) in healthy adults. For TCRbeta chain sequencing, PBMC samples from trial participants were taken at day 0 and at day 28 after the second dose. Recombination linked TRBV11-2 to TRBJ2-2; TRBD1 aligns with 8 central bases. The material was peripheral blood, obtained on day 0 of AZD1222 vaccination. The receptor was derived from an adult in good health. Here the CDR3 is given as CASSQGRGRGPGELFF. The sequence in DNA is TGTGCCAGCAGCCAGGGGCGGGGCAGGGGGCCCGGGGAGCTGTTTTTT.